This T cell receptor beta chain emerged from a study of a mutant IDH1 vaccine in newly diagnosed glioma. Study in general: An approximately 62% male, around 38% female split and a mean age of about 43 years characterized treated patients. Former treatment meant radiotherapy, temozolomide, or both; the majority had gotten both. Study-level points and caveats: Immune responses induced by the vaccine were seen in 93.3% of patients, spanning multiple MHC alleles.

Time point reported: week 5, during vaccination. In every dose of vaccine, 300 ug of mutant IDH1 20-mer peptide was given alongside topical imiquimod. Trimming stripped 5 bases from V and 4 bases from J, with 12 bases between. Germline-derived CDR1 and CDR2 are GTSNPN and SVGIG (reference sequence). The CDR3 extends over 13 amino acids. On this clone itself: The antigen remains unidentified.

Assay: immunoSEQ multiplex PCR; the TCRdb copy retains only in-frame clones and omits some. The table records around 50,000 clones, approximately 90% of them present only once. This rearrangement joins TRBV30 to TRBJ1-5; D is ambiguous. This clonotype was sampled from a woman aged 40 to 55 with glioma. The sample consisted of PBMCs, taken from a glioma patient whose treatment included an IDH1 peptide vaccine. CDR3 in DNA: TGTGCCTGGGGCCCCCGAGTAAATCAGCCCCAGCATTTT. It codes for CAWGPRVNQPQHF.